This T cell receptor (beta chain) stems from a study of shared clonotypes between healthy human individuals. Libraries were prepared by immunoSEQ multiplex PCR; TCRdb keeps only in-frame clonotypes and omits some of them. The data contain about half a million clones, around 79% of them singletons. V gave up 9 bases and J gave up 6 bases, with 17 bases separating them. CDR3 length equals 14 residues. Germline V lookup: CDR1 LGHNA, CDR2 YSLEER. Healthy HIV-negative adults with no recent acute infections or vaccinations were recruited as donors. Sequenced material: PBMCs. The clonotype originates from a woman aged 40-49 years in good health. Some clones in this sample may be carry-over from other donors' samples. V gene TRBV4-3 combines with J gene TRBJ1-4; the D gene is possibly TRBD1 (6 bases). DNA for the CDR3: TGCGCCAGTTCACAGGGACATGAGTATGAAAAACTGTTTTTT. Residues: CASSQGHEYEKLFF.